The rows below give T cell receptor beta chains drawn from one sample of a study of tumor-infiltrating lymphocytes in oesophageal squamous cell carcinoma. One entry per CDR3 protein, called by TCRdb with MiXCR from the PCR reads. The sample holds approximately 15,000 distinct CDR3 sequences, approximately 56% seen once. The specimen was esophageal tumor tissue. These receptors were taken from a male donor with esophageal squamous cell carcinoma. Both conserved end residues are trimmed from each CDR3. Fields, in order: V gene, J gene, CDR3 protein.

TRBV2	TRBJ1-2	ASTRDKEGYT
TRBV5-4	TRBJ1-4	ASSGDRRVNEKLF
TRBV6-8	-	ASSPRQSGTSGSYEQY
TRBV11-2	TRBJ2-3	ASSKGLAGEDTQY
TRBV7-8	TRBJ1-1	ASQTTGQIMNTEAF
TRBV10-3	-	AISERAETQY
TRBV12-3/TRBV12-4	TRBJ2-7	ASSQAASYEQY
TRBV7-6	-	AGSPYQETQY
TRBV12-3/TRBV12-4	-	ASSLVQGVSYEQY
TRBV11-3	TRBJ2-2	ASSLDRELF
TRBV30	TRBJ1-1	AWSRLGQGNTEAF
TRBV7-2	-	ASSLPWGGNYNEQF
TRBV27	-	ASSLSGTGNSYNEQF
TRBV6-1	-	ASSEAGGLGYNEQY
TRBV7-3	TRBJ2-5	ASSLGSYNEQY
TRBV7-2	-	ASSSQRGVAKNIQY
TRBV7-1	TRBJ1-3	ASSSLDGYSGNTIY
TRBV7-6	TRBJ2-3	ASSLGGGRGAQY
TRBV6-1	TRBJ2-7	ASSRQGREQY
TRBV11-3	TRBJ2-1	ASSRGGNEQF
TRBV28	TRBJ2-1	ASSTRGREF
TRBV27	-	ATSQLPGQNYEQY
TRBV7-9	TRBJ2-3	ASSTRLAGAADTQY
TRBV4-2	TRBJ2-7	ASSQDGTGSYEQY
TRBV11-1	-	ASSLGAGSVLNEQF
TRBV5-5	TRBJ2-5	ASSPRTGGMETQY
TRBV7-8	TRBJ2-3	ASSTYGRTNTGELY
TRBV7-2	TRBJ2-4	ASSLGGTGDN
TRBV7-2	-	ASSLTGNIQY
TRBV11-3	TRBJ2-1	ASSLDGGSYNEQF
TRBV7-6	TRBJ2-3	ASSLGVEY
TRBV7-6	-	ASSSRWGTAYEQY
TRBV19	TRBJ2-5	ASSTGASGRATEQY
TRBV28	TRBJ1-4	ASRRRQGRTNEKLF
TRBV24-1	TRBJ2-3	ATSDALTSGSTDTQY
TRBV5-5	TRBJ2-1	ASNIRDRAYNEQF
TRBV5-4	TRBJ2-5	ASSLAFGQGTGELY
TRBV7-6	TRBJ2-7	ASSRDGLADEQY
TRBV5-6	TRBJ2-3	ASSLGLAGGLDTQY
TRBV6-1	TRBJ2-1	ASSERGTGNEQF
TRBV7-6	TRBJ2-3	ASSIAGSSTDTQY
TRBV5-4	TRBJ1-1	ASSSRQGGNTEAF
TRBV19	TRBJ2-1	ASSMGQLMGEQF
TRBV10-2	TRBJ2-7	ASRISGSSYEQY
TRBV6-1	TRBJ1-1	ASTLTPGQGWTEAF
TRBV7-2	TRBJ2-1	ASSLESGKNEQF
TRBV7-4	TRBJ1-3	ASSSTGAGNTIY